This T cell receptor (beta chain) derives from a study of metastatic and nonmetastatic thyroid tumors. Looking at the study overall: Malignant and benign thyroid patients had repertoires compared in peripheral blood and tumor or nodule tissue. Study-wide findings and caveats: Relative to benign nodules, malignant thyroid tumors were reportedly characterized by significantly elevated TCR beta diversity in blood and tumor.

CDR1 and CDR2 from the germline V gene are DFQATT and SNEGSKA (reference sequence). V was clipped by 5 bases and J by 2 bases; unmatched bases: 9. The CDR3 has 15 residues. Thyroid surgery was preceded by no treatment in any patient. In the authors' methods: Construction of a distant-metastasis classifier for papillary thyroid cancer relied on CDR3 differences across clinicopathological groups. TCRdb recomputed clones from the PCR reads via MiXCR. These V and J calls rely on TCRdb rather than the paper's analysis. This table has some 31,000 clones, approximately 15% appearing once. As regards this clone: The antigen is undetermined.

The rearrangement joins TRBV20-1 to TRBJ2-3, with 8 bases matching TRBD2. The sample was blood. This clonotype was obtained from a female donor with papillary thyroid cancer or a benign thyroid nodule (not recorded which). Some clones in this sample may be carry-over from other donors' samples. The CDR3 is CSAGRSSGLTDTQYF. The CDR3 region has the DNA TGCAGTGCTGGCCGCTCTAGCGGGCTCACAGATACGCAGTATTTT.